The present entry profiles one T cell receptor (beta chain) with its context. Per the original methods: Quantification of nucleated cells was approximated via reference gene primer amplification. Assay: immunoSEQ multiplex PCR; the TCRdb copy retains only in-frame clones and omits some. The V and J calls and clone size come from that table; D and trimming were worked out from the DNA. Among some 100,000 clones, 80% were seen once, and the ten largest hold more than 4%. These data belong to a study of blood T cell repertoires in COVID-19. About the study: Samples taken during acute and convalescent COVID-19 were collected in the United States, Italy and Spain. PBMCs, B-cell-depleted T cells, or T cells provided the cDNA or gDNA that made up the material.

Germline CDR1 and CDR2: KGHSH and LQKENI. CDR3 length equals 13 residues. J lost 3 bases, V lost 3 bases, and 1 base had no gene match. The sequenced sample consisted of peripheral blood. The receptor was derived from a human donor in a cohort sampled during active or convalescent COVID-19. The chain employs TRBV18 and TRBJ1-2, with 7 bases fitting TRBD1. The DNA of the CDR3 is TGTGCCAGCTCACCCGACAGGGACTATGGCTACACCTTC. This codes for CASSPDRDYGYTF. Variable domain in full (rest from reference TRBV18 and TRBJ1-2): NAGVMQNPRHLVRRRGQEARLRCSPMKGHSHVYWYRQLPEEGLKFMVYLQKENIIDESGMPKERFSAEFPKEGPSILRIQQVVRGDSAAYFCASSPDRDYGYTFGSGTRLTVV.